This TCR beta chain stems from a study of cytomegalovirus exposure and HLA in healthy donors. About this clone: Its antigen is unidentified.

Points from the study as a whole: When analyzed later, a missense DCLRE1C variant was found to be linked to TCR beta V- and J-gene trimming. Later on, analysis showed that most CMV-associated TCR beta chains appeared to be HLA-restricted.

The CDR3 has 16 amino acids. Germline lookup yields CDR1 MNHNY and CDR2 SVGAGI (reference sequence). V dropped 2 bases and J dropped 7; count of bases not matched to a gene: 8. It was with 60 Vbeta and 13 Jbeta primers that the PCR ran. Data came from immunoSEQ multiplex PCR; TCRdb stores just in-frame clones and leaves some out. The repertoire holds over 100,000 clones, more than 70% seen once, with 8.5% to 10% in the top ten. What was sequenced was PBMCs. The clonotype originates from a male donor in good health and CMV-seropositive. This sequence joins TRBV6-6 and TRBJ1-6, with 7 bases matching TRBD1. As DNA, the CDR3 is TGTGCCAGCAGTTACCCAATGGGACAGAGGAATTCACCCCTCCACTTT. Its protein product is CASSYPMGQRNSPLHF.